This T cell receptor beta chain was found in a study of read filtering for tumor transcriptome and immune sequencing. Regarding the study as a whole: In IR-seq, single-read clonotypes were around four fifths of clonotypes but 3.5% to 4% of reads.

This clonotype was observed at least ten times. Its antigen is unknown. This library used roughly 400 ng RNA and molecular barcoded adaptors spanning alpha/delta and beta/gamma chains. TCRdb reprocessed the reads via MiXCR and lists one record per CDR3 protein. The table includes more than 100,000 distinct CDR3 sequences, about 12% detected once. CDR3 length: 15 residues. V was trimmed by 2 bases and J by 0 bases, leaving 5 bases between them. Germline CDR1 LGHDT, CDR2 YNNKEL (reference sequence). The TCR originated in a donor older than 35 with multiple myeloma. The material sequenced was a population of CD138-negative cells sorted from bone marrow. The rearrangement uses TRBV3-1 and TRBJ2-6; maybe TRBD2 (5 bases). The CDR3 here is CASSQRGSGANVLTF. DNA of the CDR3: TGTGCCAGCAGCCAACGGGGCTCTGGGGCCAACGTCCTGACTTTC. Complete variable domain (other parts from reference TRBV3-1 and TRBJ2-6): DTAVSQTPKYLVTQMGNDKSIKCEQNLGHDTMYWYKQDSKKFLKIMFSYNNKELIINETVPNRFSPKSPDKAHLNLHINSLELGDSAVYFCASSQRGSGANVLTFGAGSRLTVL.